What follows is one T cell receptor (beta chain) and its context. The CDR3 has 14 residues. Losses at the gene ends were 5 bases for V and 2 bases for J; bases not matched to a gene: 5. Per the germline V gene, CDR1 is SGHDT and CDR2 is YYEEEE. This entry belongs to a study of blood T cell repertoires in COVID-19. Study-level background: Samples of COVID-19 (acute and convalescent) were obtained from the United States, Italy and Spain.

Original processing methods: Amplified reference gene primers provided the basis for estimating nucleated cell counts. Using immunoSEQ multiplex PCR, the repertoire was profiled, and TCRdb retains in-frame clones only, with some absent. Clone size and V and J calls were adopted from that table, with D and trimming inferred from the DNA. The sample has more than 45,000 clones, 75% to 90% seen once. J is TRBJ1-2 and V is TRBV5-6; 8 bases match TRBD1. The source is a man older than 75 with acute or convalescent COVID-19. The specimen was peripheral blood. CDR3 loop: CASRRTGLNYGYTF. CDR3 DNA sequence: TGTGCCAGCAGAAGGACAGGGCTCAACTATGGCTACACCTTC.